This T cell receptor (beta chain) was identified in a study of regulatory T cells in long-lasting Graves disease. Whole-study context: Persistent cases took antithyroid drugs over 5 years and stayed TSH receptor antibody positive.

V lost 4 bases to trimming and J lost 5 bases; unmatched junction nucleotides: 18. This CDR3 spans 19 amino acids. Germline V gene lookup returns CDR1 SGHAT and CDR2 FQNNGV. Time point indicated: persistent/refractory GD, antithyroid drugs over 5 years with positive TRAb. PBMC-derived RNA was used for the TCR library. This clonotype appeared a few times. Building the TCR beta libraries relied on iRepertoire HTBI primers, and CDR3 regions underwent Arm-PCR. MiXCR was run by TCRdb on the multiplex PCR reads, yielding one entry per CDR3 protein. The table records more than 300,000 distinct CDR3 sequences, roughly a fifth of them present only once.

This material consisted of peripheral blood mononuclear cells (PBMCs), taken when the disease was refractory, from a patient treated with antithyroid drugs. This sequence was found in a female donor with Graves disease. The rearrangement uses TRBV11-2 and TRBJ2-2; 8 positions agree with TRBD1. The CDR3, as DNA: TGTGCCAGCAGCTCCATCAAGAGAACAGGGGGAAAAAGTACCGGGGAGCTGTTTTTT. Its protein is CASSSIKRTGGKSTGELFF.